Presented here are 25 T cell receptor beta chains from one specimen sequenced in a study of shared clonotypes between healthy human individuals. Method: immunoSEQ multiplex PCR; TCRdb's copy keeps in-frame clones and lacks some. Counted here are millions of clones, 85% to 95% occurring once; the ten biggest clones make up roughly 0.13%. Sequencing was performed on naive CD4+ T cells sorted from blood. Subset here: CD45RA+ positively selected. The receptors were gathered from a man aged 18-30 years in good health.

V usage is TRBV4-1 and J usage is TRBJ2-6, with 7 positions matching TRBD1. The germline V gene has CDR1 MGHRA and CDR2 YSYEKL. The CDR3 consists of 19 residues. Trimming cost V 2 bases and J 0 bases; bases outside gene matches: 10. This CDR3 reads CASSQIMTGKISGANVLTF. The DNA for the CDR3 is TGCGCCAGCAGCCAAATCATGACAGGGAAAATCTCTGGGGCCAACGTCCTGACTTTC.

The rearrangement links TRBV28 to TRBJ2-7, with TRBD1 matching over 10 bases. The CDR3 totals 14 residues. In germline, CDR1 is MDHEN, CDR2 SYDVKM. V lost 5 bases, J lost 3 bases, and 4 bases stayed unmatched. The CDR3 reads CASSLTGGRYEQYF. CDR3 nucleotide sequence: TGTGCCAGCAGTCTGACAGGGGGCCGCTACGAGCAGTACTTC.

A single count supports this clone. This chain links TRBV5-1 with TRBJ1-4, with 7 positions matching TRBD1. V gave up 4 bases and J gave up 5 bases; unmatched junction bases: 8. The CDR3 runs to 15 residues. The V gene's germline CDR1 is SGHRS and CDR2 YFSETQ. CDR3 sequence: CASSGPGGLNEKLFF. CDR3 DNA sequence: TGCGCCAGCAGCGGACCAGGGGGTTTGAATGAAAAACTGTTTTTT.

The chain couples TRBV5-1 to TRBJ2-7, with D possibly being TRBD1 or TRBD2 (5 bases each). The CDR3 runs to 14 residues. From germline, CDR1 is SGHRS and CDR2 YFSETQ. Trimming left V 3 bases short and J 6 bases short, with 16 bases between. The CDR3: CASSSADMSGEQYF. As DNA, the CDR3 is TGCGCCAGCAGCTCGGCGGACATGAGCGGCGAGCAGTACTTC.

The CDR3, as DNA: TGTGCCAGCAGCCAAGCCCCTTTGGGGGAGCAGTACTTC. Its translation is CASSQAPLGEQYF. This chain joins TRBV14 and TRBJ2-7; no reliable D call. The CDR3 runs 13 residues. Germline V gene lookup returns CDR1 SGHDN and CDR2 FVKESK. Trimming took 1 base from V and 7 from J, leaving 11 bases between them.

V and J are TRBV7-2 and TRBJ1-2; no clear D gene. The CDR3 is 14 residues long. Trimming stripped 7 bases from V and 7 bases from J, with 19 bases between. Germline CDR1 reads SGHTA; CDR2 reads FQGNSA. The CDR3 here is CASTLFHGVGGYTF. CDR3 coding DNA: TGTGCCAGCACCCTTTTTCATGGAGTAGGTGGCTACACCTTC.

V is TRBV28 and J is TRBJ1-5; no firm D call. Trimming removed 5 bases from V and 2 bases from J, with 13 bases in between. The CDR3 covers 15 residues. Germline CDR1 MDHEN, CDR2 SYDVKM. The chain's CDR3 is CASSLPIGGNQPQHF. CDR3 DNA sequence: TGTGCCAGCAGTCTCCCCATTGGTGGCAATCAGCCCCAGCATTTT. Drawing the rest from reference TRBV28 and TRBJ1-5, the complete variable domain is DVKVTQSSRYLVKRTGEKVFLECVQDMDHENMFWYRQDPGLGLRLIYFSYDVKMKEKGDIPEGYSVSREKKERFSLILESASTNQTSMYLCASSLPIGGNQPQHFGDGTRLSIL.

The gene calls are TRBV27 and TRBJ2-7, with 7 bases matching TRBD1. With 6 bases clipped from V and 0 bases from J, the junction kept 5 bases outside the gene matches. Germline loops: CDR1 MNHEY, CDR2 SMNVEV (reference sequence). The length of the CDR3 is 14 residues. In DNA, the CDR3 is TGTGCCAGCAGCAGACAGGGTTTCTCCTACGAGCAGTACTTC. It is translated as CASSRQGFSYEQYF.

This chain connects TRBV29-1 to TRBJ2-1; 11 nucleotides match TRBD2. CDR3 length equals 15 residues. V shed 3 bases and J 9 bases; nucleotides not matched to a gene: 10. Germline lookup yields CDR1 SQVTM and CDR2 ANQGSEA. CDR3 loop: CSVDNSGRAMSEQFF. The CDR3 DNA follows: TGCAGCGTTGACAATAGCGGGAGGGCCATGAGTGAGCAGTTCTTC.

The chain has TRBV5-6 and TRBJ2-7, with D uncertain. Germline lookup yields CDR1 SGHDT and CDR2 YYEEEE. The CDR3 is 14 amino acids. Deletions cut 4 bases from V and 1 base from J, with 12 bases between. As DNA, the CDR3 is TGTGCCAGCAGCCCCTTGGGCAGATCCTACGAGCAGTACTTC. This gives the protein CASSPLGRSYEQYF.

About this clone itself: Different DNA sequences within this sample yield the same CDR3. For the CDR3, the DNA is TGTGCCAGCAGCCAAGCAGGGGGCGTCTATGGCTACACCTTC. This encodes CASSQAGGVYGYTF. The rearrangement joins TRBV14 to TRBJ1-2; 8 bases fit TRBD1. V trimming: 1 base; J trimming: 4 bases; junction bases outside the gene matches: 2. CDR1 SGHDN and CDR2 FVKESK come from the germline V gene. The CDR3 is made up of 14 amino acids.

The chain is built from TRBV6-1 and TRBJ2-3, with 11 bases that match TRBD2. V lost 3 bases, J lost 2 bases, and 7 bases stayed unmatched. There are 17 residues in the CDR3. Germline V gene data show CDR1 as MNHNS and CDR2 as SASEGT. For the CDR3, the DNA is TGTGCCAGCAGTGACCGACTAGCGGGGTTAACCACAGATACGCAGTATTTT. Amino acid sequence: CASSDRLAGLTTDTQYF.

The rearrangement uses TRBV12-5 and TRBJ1-1; a weak D match, TRBD1 (5 bases). The germline V gene encodes CDR1 LGHNT and CDR2 FRNRAP. The V end lost 3 bases, the J end lost 4 bases, and 15 bases lay between the germline ends. This CDR3 has 15 amino acids. CDR3 region: CASGFGDGDGTEAFF. For the CDR3, the DNA is TGTGCTAGTGGTTTTGGGGATGGGGACGGCACTGAAGCTTTCTTT.

V usage is TRBV5-4 and J usage is TRBJ2-7; a weak D match, TRBD2 (5 bases). Germline assignment: CDR1 SGHNT and CDR2 YYREEE (reference sequence). The CDR3 has 14 amino acids. The germline V and J ends were trimmed by 0 bases and 4 bases, with 11 bases remaining between them. CDR3 in amino acids: CASSLEGETYEQYF. The CDR3 nucleotides are TGTGCCAGCAGCTTGGAGGGAGAGACGTACGAGCAGTACTTC.

This rearrangement joins TRBV19 to TRBJ2-1, with D possibly being TRBD1 (5 bases). V was clipped by 7 bases and J by 2 bases, with 12 bases between them. CDR3 length: 14 residues. Germline V gene lookup returns CDR1 LNHDA and CDR2 SQIVND (reference sequence). CDR3 DNA sequence: TGTGCCAGTAACCCAAGCAGGGCCTACAATGAGCAGTTCTTC. Its protein product is CASNPSRAYNEQFF.

This chain uses TRBV6-1 with TRBJ1-2; D not resolved. The CDR3 has 14 residues. The germline CDR1 and CDR2 sequences are MNHNS and SASEGT. V lost 7 bases to trimming and J lost 7 bases, with 19 bases between them. The CDR3 DNA follows: TGTGCCAGCATCCAAACAGCGGGTCTCGGTGGCTACACCTTC. This encodes CASIQTAGLGGYTF.

The genes are TRBV6-1 and TRBJ1-6; D possibly corresponds to TRBD1 (5 bases). The CDR3 extends over 14 amino acids. Germline V gene data show CDR1 as MNHNS and CDR2 as SASEGT. V lost 2 bases, J lost 10 bases, and 12 bases lay in between. In nucleotides, the CDR3 is TGTGCCAGCAGTGAATGGGGGGTGGACTCACCCCTCCACTTT. Translation: CASSEWGVDSPLHF.

The genes are TRBV10-3 and TRBJ2-7; 10 bases align to TRBD2. CDR3 length equals 15 residues. V gave up 6 bases and J gave up 0 bases; unmatched junction bases: 5. CDR1 and CDR2 (germline): ENHRY, SYGVKD. CDR3 sequence (DNA): TGTGCCATCAGAGCTAGCGGGGGCTCCTCCTACGAGCAGTACTTC. Protein product: CAIRASGGSSYEQYF.

The rearrangement links TRBV15 to TRBJ2-7; 15 bases align to TRBD2. Germline CDR1 LNHNV, CDR2 YYDKDF (reference sequence). V gave up 0 bases and J gave up 3 bases; unmatched junction bases: 3. The CDR3 covers 17 residues. In DNA, the CDR3 is TGTGCCACCAGCAGAGATCGGGGACTAGCGGGGGGCTACGAGCAGTACTTC. It translates to CATSRDRGLAGGYEQYF.

The chain recombines TRBV5-1 with TRBJ2-1; 11 nucleotides align to TRBD2. The CDR3 is 16 amino acids. V lost 2 bases to trimming and J lost 5 bases; unmatched junction nucleotides: 6. Germline assignment: CDR1 SGHRS and CDR2 YFSETQ. The CDR3 protein is CASSFGSSGRNNEQFF. CDR3 sequence (DNA): TGCGCCAGCAGCTTTGGTTCTAGCGGGAGGAACAATGAGCAGTTCTTC.

V is TRBV4-2 and J is TRBJ2-1; D call uncertain. The CDR3 is made up of 16 amino acids. The V end lost 0 bases, the J end lost 2 bases, and 11 bases lay between the germline ends. Germline CDR1 is LGHNA and CDR2 is YNFKEQ. CDR3 coding DNA: TGTGCCAGCAGCCAAGACAGGCTGGACGCCTACAATGAGCAGTTCTTC. It translates to CASSQDRLDAYNEQFF.

The rearrangement uses TRBV30 and TRBJ2-7, with D unresolved. CDR1 is GTSNPN and CDR2 is SVGIG in the germline V gene (reference sequence). This CDR3 comprises 12 residues. Trimming shortened V by 0 bases and J by 4 bases, and 7 bases separated the two germline ends. The DNA of the CDR3 is TGTGCCTGGAGTGTAAACCCATACGAGCAGTACTTC. Encoded protein: CAWSVNPYEQYF.

This sequence joins TRBV27 and TRBJ1-4, with D possibly being TRBD1 (5 bases). Germline V CDR1 and CDR2: MNHEY, SMNVEV (reference sequence). The CDR3 covers 21 residues. V lost 5 bases and J lost 0, with 28 bases in between. In nucleotides, the CDR3 is TGTGCCAGCAGTGTAAGGCGGGGACTGGGAAAAGGGGTAGCAACTAATGAAAAACTGTTTTTT. Translating gives CASSVRRGLGKGVATNEKLFF.

Turning to this clone: Other DNA variants within this sample encode the same CDR3. The gene calls are TRBV28 and TRBJ1-2, with D possibly being TRBD1 (6 bases). Germline CDR1 MDHEN, CDR2 SYDVKM. V was cut by 2 bases and J by 0 bases, with 7 bases left in between. This CDR3 has 14 residues. CDR3 coding DNA: TGTGCCAGCAGTTTAACAGGGACTAACTATGGCTACACCTTC. Protein product: CASSLTGTNYGYTF.

The chain uses TRBV30 and TRBJ2-7, with D unclear. V gave up 2 bases and J gave up 1 base, with 12 bases separating them. This CDR3 is 14 amino acids long. Per germline, CDR1 GTSNPN and CDR2 SVGIG (reference sequence). CDR3 amino acids: CAWSRPDVSYEQYF. The DNA of the CDR3 is TGTGCCTGGAGTAGACCGGACGTGTCCTACGAGCAGTACTTC.